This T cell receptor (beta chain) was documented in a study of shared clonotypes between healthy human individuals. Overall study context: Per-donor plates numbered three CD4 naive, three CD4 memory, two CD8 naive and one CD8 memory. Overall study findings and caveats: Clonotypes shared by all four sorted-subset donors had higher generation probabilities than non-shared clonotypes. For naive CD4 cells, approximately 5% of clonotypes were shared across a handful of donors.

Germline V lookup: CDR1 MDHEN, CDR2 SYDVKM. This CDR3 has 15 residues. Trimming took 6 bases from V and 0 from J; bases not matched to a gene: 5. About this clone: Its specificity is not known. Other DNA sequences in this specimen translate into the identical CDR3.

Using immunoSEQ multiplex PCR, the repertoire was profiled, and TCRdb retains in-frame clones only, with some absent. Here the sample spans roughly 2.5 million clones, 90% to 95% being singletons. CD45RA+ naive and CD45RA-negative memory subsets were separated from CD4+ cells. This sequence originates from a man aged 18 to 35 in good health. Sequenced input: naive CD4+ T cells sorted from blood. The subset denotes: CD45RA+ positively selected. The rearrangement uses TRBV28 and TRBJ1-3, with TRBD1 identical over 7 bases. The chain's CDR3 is CASSPGTASGNTIYF. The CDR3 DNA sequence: TGTGCCAGCAGCCCCGGGACAGCCTCTGGAAACACCATATATTTT.